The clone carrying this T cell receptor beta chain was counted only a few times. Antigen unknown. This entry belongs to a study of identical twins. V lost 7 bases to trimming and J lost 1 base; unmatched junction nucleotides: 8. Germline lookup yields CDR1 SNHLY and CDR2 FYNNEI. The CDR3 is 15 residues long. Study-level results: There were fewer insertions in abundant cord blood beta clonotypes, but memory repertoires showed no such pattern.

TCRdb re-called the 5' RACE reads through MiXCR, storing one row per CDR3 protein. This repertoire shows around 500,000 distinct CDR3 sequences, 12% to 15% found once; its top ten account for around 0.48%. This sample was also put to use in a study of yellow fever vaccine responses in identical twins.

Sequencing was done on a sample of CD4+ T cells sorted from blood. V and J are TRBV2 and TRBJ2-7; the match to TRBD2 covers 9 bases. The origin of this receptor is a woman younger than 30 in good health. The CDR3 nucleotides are TGTGCCAGCAAGGAACAGACTAGCGGTTCCTACGAGCAGTACTTC. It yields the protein CASKEQTSGSYEQYF.